This TCR beta chain was recovered during a study of T-cell memory formation after mild COVID-19. Study-level findings and limits: Contracting CD4+ clones lay largely in CM and EM, with CD8+ ones residing in EMRA. The pre-infection memory compartment contained some responding clones, suggesting cross-reactive memory joined. Proof of SARS-CoV-2 specificity was absent for the second-wave clones that crested on day 37.

This CDR3 is 15 amino acids long. The V gene's germline CDR1 is SGHRS and CDR2 YFSETQ. V dropped 0 bases and J dropped 0 bases, with 8 bases sitting between them. 5'RACE with constant-segment primers built TCRalpha and TCRbeta cDNA libraries with UMIs. One entry per CDR3 protein, called by TCRdb with MiXCR from the 5' RACE reads. The sample has roughly 400,000 distinct CDR3 sequences; less than 25% are singletons. As to this clonotype: Its antigen is not known.

The TCR was taken from an adult woman who had mild COVID-19 (a few samples of this study predate the infection). Cell type and time point are not known. The sequenced sample was PBMCs or a T cell subset sorted from them (not recorded which). This sequence joins TRBV5-1 and TRBJ2-3; no clear D gene. This CDR3 reads CASSLEADSTDTQYF. The CDR3 DNA reads as TGCGCCAGCAGCTTGGAGGCAGATAGCACAGATACGCAGTATTTT.